These 22 T cell receptor beta chains were all obtained from the same sample, sequenced in a study of T cells after yellow fever vaccination. TCRdb fed the 5' RACE reads into MiXCR, producing one record per CDR3 protein. The data contain under 700,000 distinct CDR3 sequences, around a sixth of them singletons. Here the sequenced sample was PBMCs, taken more than 4 days after the first yellow fever vaccination. The receptors shown here come from a man aged 18 to 29 who received the YFV17D yellow fever vaccine.

The chain joins TRBV28 to TRBJ2-4; perhaps TRBD1 as D (6 bases). Germline CDR1 reads MDHEN; CDR2 reads SYDVKM. The CDR3 spans 14 residues. V lost 7 bases and J 4 bases, leaving 14 bases between the germline ends. CDR3 amino acids: CASKSTGMKNIQYF. The CDR3 DNA sequence: TGTGCCAGCAAATCAACAGGGATGAAAAACATTCAGTACTTC.

This clonotype was detected only a few times. This sequence joins TRBV6-1 and TRBJ1-4, with 9 bases fitting TRBD1. The CDR3 totals 14 residues. The V gene's germline CDR1 is MNHNS and CDR2 SASEGT. The V gene end was trimmed by 5 bases and the J gene end by 5 bases; junction bases not matched to a gene: 3. The CDR3 coding sequence is TGTGCCAGCAGTCGGGACAGGGCAAATGAAAAACTGTTTTTT. Amino acids: CASSRDRANEKLFF.

The rearrangement links TRBV28 to TRBJ2-1; 14 bases align to TRBD2. Germline V CDR1 and CDR2: MDHEN, SYDVKM. V was pared by 6 bases and J by 0 bases, with 16 bases of the junction left unmatched. There are 21 residues in the CDR3. DNA for the CDR3: TGTGCCAGCAGCGGACCCTGGACTAGCGGGGGGATTGCTGACTCCTACAATGAGCAGTTCTTC. Translating gives CASSGPWTSGGIADSYNEQFF.

The V and J genes are TRBV2 and TRBJ1-2, with TRBD1 identical over 7 bases. V shed 6 bases, J shed 8 bases, and the junction held 15 bases outside the gene matches. CDR1 is SNHLY, CDR2 FYNNEI, per germline. The CDR3 is 15 residues long. CDR3 sequence (DNA): TGTGCCAGCAGGCGGGCAGGGGGAATCGGGGGAGGCTACACCTTC. The encoded protein is CASRRAGGIGGGYTF.

The V gene is TRBV9, the J gene TRBJ2-2; D could derive from TRBD1 or TRBD2 (6 bases each). CDR1 is SGDLS and CDR2 is YYNGEE in the germline V gene. Trimming took off 4 bases at V and 5 bases at J, with 21 bases between the two ends. This CDR3 has 17 residues. In DNA, the CDR3 is TGTGCCAGCAGCTCCAACATGGGGGGCAGGAAGACCGGGGAGCTGTTTTTT. Translation: CASSSNMGGRKTGELFF.

This clonotype was counted a few times. The gene calls are TRBV12-3 or TRBV12-4 and TRBJ1-5, with 7 bases fitting TRBD1. V was pared by 8 bases and J by 3 bases, with 7 bases of the junction left unmatched. This CDR3 is built from 14 residues. In DNA form, the CDR3 reads TGTGCCAGCGGATTGACAGGGCTCAATCAGCCCCAGCATTTT. This encodes CASGLTGLNQPQHF.

A few counts support this clonotype. This rearrangement joins TRBV12-3 or TRBV12-4 to TRBJ2-1, with 10 bases that match TRBD2. This CDR3 comprises 14 residues. J was trimmed by 8 bases and V by 1 base; bases with no gene match: 2. The CDR3 DNA sequence: TGTGCCAGCAGTTTAGAGCGGGGGGGCCATGAGCAGTTCTTC. This sequence encodes CASSLERGGHEQFF.

This clonotype has a handful of counts. The chain uses TRBV20-1 and TRBJ1-1; D is unclear. V lost 0 bases and J lost 0, with 11 bases in between. Germline CDR1 DFQATT, CDR2 SNEGSKA (reference sequence). CDR3 length equals 15 residues. CDR3 nucleotides: TGCAGTGCTAGAGATCAAGACGGCTTGAACACTGAAGCTTTCTTT. This encodes CSARDQDGLNTEAFF.

This clonotype was recorded a few times. V gene TRBV6-1 combines with J gene TRBJ2-3, with D possibly being TRBD2 (7 bases). V was clipped by 10 bases and J by 0 bases, with 20 bases between them. In germline, CDR1 is MNHNS, CDR2 SASEGT. This CDR3 comprises 16 residues. The CDR3: CATLPTAGASTDTQYF. The CDR3 coding sequence is TGTGCCACTTTACCCACGGCGGGGGCTAGCACAGATACGCAGTATTTT.

This clonotype was counted at least ten times. This rearrangement joins TRBV5-1 to TRBJ2-3; D is possibly TRBD2 (6 bases). Trimming took off 3 bases at V and 6 bases at J, with 17 bases between the two ends. The CDR3 runs to 15 residues. The germline V gene has CDR1 SGHRS and CDR2 YFSETQ. The CDR3 DNA is TGCGCCAGCAGCTCCTACGGGGTAGCGGTGGATACGCAGTATTTT. Protein: CASSSYGVAVDTQYF.

The rearrangement joins TRBV15 to TRBJ1-5; 9 bases are shared with TRBD1. The CDR3 has 15 residues. After removal of 4 bases from V and 4 bases from J, the junction contained 5 bases not matched to a gene. The germline gives CDR1 LNHNV, CDR2 YYDKDF (reference sequence). The CDR3 coding sequence is TGTGCCACCAGCATGGACAGGGGAGGGAATCAGCCCCAGCATTTT. Translated: CATSMDRGGNQPQHF.

This clonotype was observed a handful of times. The rearrangement links TRBV7-3 to TRBJ2-1, with D perhaps TRBD1 or TRBD2 (5 bases each). Trimming took off 5 bases at V and 9 bases at J, with 14 bases between the two ends. This CDR3 is built from 13 residues. Germline assignment: CDR1 SGHTA and CDR2 FQGTGA. The CDR3 DNA is TGTGCCAGCAGCCGCCTTGAGGGGAGTGAGCAGTTCTTC. Amino acid sequence: CASSRLEGSEQFF.

The J gene is TRBJ2-7, the V gene TRBV20-1; the D gene is possibly TRBD1 (6 bases). CDR1 is DFQATT and CDR2 is SNEGSKA in the germline V gene (reference sequence). V dropped 7 bases and J dropped 5 bases, with 12 bases sitting between them. This CDR3 region has 11 residues. The CDR3 bases are TGCAGTGTCGGACAGTACAACGAGCAGTACGTC. Translated, it gives CSVGQYNEQYV.

There are a few counts of this clonotype. The chain is built from TRBV7-9 and TRBJ2-2; TRBD1 agrees at 9 bases. Trimming cost V 4 bases and J 7 bases; bases outside gene matches: 7. This CDR3 comprises 15 residues. Germline loops: CDR1 SEHNR, CDR2 FQNEAQ (reference sequence). CDR3 in amino acids: CASSSGTGRIGELFF. Written as DNA, the CDR3 is TGTGCCAGCAGCTCCGGGACAGGGAGGATCGGGGAGCTGTTTTTT.

The rearrangement links TRBV27 to TRBJ1-2; D is unclear. The CDR3 is 15 residues long. In germline, CDR1 is MNHEY, CDR2 SMNVEV (reference sequence). The V and J ends lost 5 bases and 0 bases respectively, with 13 bases between them. The CDR3: CASSGLAGANYGYTF. For the CDR3, the DNA is TGTGCCAGCAGTGGTCTAGCAGGTGCTAACTATGGCTACACCTTC.

The chain couples TRBV7-3 to TRBJ2-3; D is possibly TRBD2 (5 bases). The CDR3 sequence is 14 residues long. Germline CDR1 SGHTA, CDR2 FQGTGA. Trimming took off 5 bases at V and 7 bases at J, with 16 bases between the two ends. The CDR3 is CASSPGGEMNTQYF. The CDR3, as DNA: TGTGCCAGCAGCCCCGGTGGGGAGATGAATACGCAGTATTTT.

The V and J genes are TRBV7-8 and TRBJ1-1; D not resolved. Germline loops: CDR1 SGHVS, CDR2 FQNEAQ. The length of the CDR3 is 14 residues. V was shortened by 1 base and J by 3 bases, with 9 bases between the two germline ends. The CDR3 nucleotides read TGTGCCAGCAGCTTAGTGTCGGGTCACACTGAAGCTTTCTTT. Translated: CASSLVSGHTEAFF.

The chain combines TRBV7-2 with TRBJ2-3; 9 bases line up with TRBD2. V lost 6 bases to trimming and J lost 0 bases; unmatched junction nucleotides: 7. CDR1 and CDR2 from the germline V gene are SGHTA and FQGNSA. The CDR3 totals 16 residues. The CDR3 DNA follows: TGTGCCAGCAGTCCCAGCGGGGGGCCTAGCACAGATACGCAGTATTTT. Its translation: CASSPSGGPSTDTQYF.

The table lists this clonotype with a few counts. The CDR3 DNA reads as TGTGCCAGCAGCCCGTCGACAGGGTTCGATGGCTACACCTTC. It is translated as CASSPSTGFDGYTF. The chain employs TRBV7-2 and TRBJ1-2; 7 nucleotides line up with TRBD1. From germline, CDR1 is SGHTA and CDR2 FQGNSA. V lost 5 bases and J lost 6; bases outside the gene matches: 9. The CDR3 is made up of 14 amino acids.

The V and J genes are TRBV7-3 and TRBJ2-3, with TRBD1 as a possible D gene (5 bases). CDR3 size: 16 residues. CDR1 and CDR2 from the germline V gene are SGHTA and FQGTGA. V dropped 4 bases and J dropped 0 bases, with 14 bases sitting between them. The CDR3 loop is CASSSQGRASTDTQYF. The CDR3 DNA reads as TGTGCCAGCAGCTCCCAGGGCAGGGCCAGCACAGATACGCAGTATTTT.

This clonotype was counted only a few times. The chain employs TRBV6-1 and TRBJ2-7; 7 positions match TRBD1. The V gene's germline CDR1 is MNHNS and CDR2 SASEGT. The length of the CDR3 is 13 residues. V shed 6 bases, J shed 4 bases, and the junction held 6 bases outside the gene matches. The CDR3: CASRMTGSYEQYV. Here the CDR3 DNA reads TGTGCCAGCAGGATGACAGGGTCGTACGAGCAGTACGTC.

V usage is TRBV5-1 and J usage is TRBJ2-3; a possible D gene is TRBD2 (6 bases). The CDR3 covers 15 residues. The germline gives CDR1 SGHRS, CDR2 YFSETQ. V was cut by 0 bases and J by 7 bases, with 15 bases left in between. The CDR3 loop reads CASSLEASAPNTQYF. In DNA, the CDR3 is TGCGCCAGCAGCTTGGAGGCTAGCGCCCCTAATACGCAGTATTTT.